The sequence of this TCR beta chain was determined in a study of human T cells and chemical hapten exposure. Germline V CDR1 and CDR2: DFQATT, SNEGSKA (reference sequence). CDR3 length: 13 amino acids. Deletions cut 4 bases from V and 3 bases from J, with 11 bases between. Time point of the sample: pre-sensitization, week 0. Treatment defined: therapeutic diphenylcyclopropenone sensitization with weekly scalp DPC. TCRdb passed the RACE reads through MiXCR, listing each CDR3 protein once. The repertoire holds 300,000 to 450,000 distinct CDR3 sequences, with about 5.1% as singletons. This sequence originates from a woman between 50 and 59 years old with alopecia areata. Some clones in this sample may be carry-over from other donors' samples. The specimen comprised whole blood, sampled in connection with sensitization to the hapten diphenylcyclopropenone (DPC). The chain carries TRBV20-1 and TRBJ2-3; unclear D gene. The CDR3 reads CSAKTPPTDTQYF. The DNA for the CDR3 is TGCAGTGCTAAAACCCCTCCGACAGATACGCAGTATTTT.